The clone carrying this T cell receptor beta chain was counted a few times. Its target is unknown. A junction boundary mismatches the germline segment, possibly from a read error. A second PCR of 7 to 11 cycles used a sample-barcoded 5' primer and a J-beta primer mix. In TCRdb, the 5' RACE reads were re-called with MiXCR into one record per CDR3 protein. Of around 1.5 million distinct CDR3 sequences in the sample, approximately 40% are singletons; the top ten hold 7.9%. This sample was included in a study of blood T cells in healthy people across ages. Findings and limits, study-wide: A conclusive naive versus antigen-experienced comparison was prevented by the unsorted PBMCs. Per million T cells, the diversity of TCR beta decreased roughly linearly as age advanced.

Source material: blood. The sequence came from a woman aged 18 to 35 in good health.

For the CDR3, the DNA is TGCAGCGTTGACGGCGTACCGGAGCGGTTCTTC. Translation gives CSVDGVPERFF. The chain uses TRBV29-1 and TRBJ2-1; D not certain. CDR3 length: 11 residues. Germline-derived CDR1 and CDR2 are SQVTM and ANQGSEA.